What follows are 8 T cell receptor beta chains derived from one specimen sequenced in a study of T-cell reconstitution after alpha-beta-depleted transplantation in children. The TCRbeta library was prepared with unique molecular identifiers. TCRdb reprocessed the PCR reads via MiXCR and lists one record per CDR3 protein. The sample consists of approximately 150,000 distinct CDR3 sequences, about 8.8% of them appearing once. Material: PBMCs, mostly from graft donor cells, obtained 180 days after TCRalphabeta/CD19-depleted stem cell transplant. The receptors come from a female patient between 2 and 15 years old who had a stem cell transplant for congenital amegakaryocytic thrombocytopenia, so the T cells may come from the graft donor.

This clonotype was counted ten times or more. V usage is TRBV20-1 and J usage is TRBJ2-7, with D possibly TRBD2 on 6 matching bases. The V end was cut by 6 bases, the J end by 6 bases, with 18 bases between. CDR1 and CDR2 from the germline V gene are DFQATT and SNEGSKA (reference sequence). This CDR3 is built from 13 residues. DNA for the CDR3: TGCAGTGCGCCACGGAGGGCGGGCGCCGAGCAGTACTTC. Amino acids: CSAPRRAGAEQYF.

J is TRBJ2-7 and V is TRBV5-4, with D possibly TRBD2 on 6 matching bases. V was clipped by 0 bases and J by 3 bases, with 10 bases between them. The CDR3 totals 14 residues. Germline-derived CDR1 and CDR2 are SGHNT and YYREEE (reference sequence). The CDR3 loop is CASSLAGLNYEQYF. The CDR3 DNA follows: TGTGCCAGCAGCTTGGCCGGACTAAACTACGAGCAGTACTTC.

This clonotype was observed many times. The chain employs TRBV5-1 and TRBJ2-1; 7 positions agree with TRBD2. Trimming took 5 bases from V and 11 from J; bases not matched to a gene: 10. Looked up from germline, CDR1 is SGHRS and CDR2 is YFSETQ. CDR3 length equals 13 residues. The CDR3 region has the DNA TGCGCCAGCAGGAGACTAGCCGCGTTTCAGCAGTTCTTC. Translation: CASRRLAAFQQFF. Together with reference TRBV5-1 and TRBJ2-1, the CDR3 gives the full variable domain: KAGVTQTPRYLIKTRGQQVTLSCSPISGHRSVSWYQQTPGQGLQFLFEYFSETQRNKGNFPGRFSGRQFSNSRSEMNVSTLELGDSALYLCASRRLAAFQQFFGPGTRLTVL.

This clonotype has only a few counts. The chain is built from TRBV7-2 and TRBJ2-1, with D maybe TRBD2 (5 bases). This CDR3 has 13 residues. Germline CDR1 SGHTA, CDR2 FQGNSA. The ends were cut back, 5 bases at V and 10 bases at J, with 15 bases in the middle. The CDR3 DNA reads as TGTGCCAGCAGCGACACACTAGGCCAGGAGCAGTTCTTC. This codes for CASSDTLGQEQFF. Supplemented by reference TRBV7-2 and TRBJ2-1, the full variable domain reads GAGVSQSPSNKVTEKGKDVELRCDPISGHTALYWYRQSLGQGLEFLIYFQGNSAPDKSGLPSDRFSAERTGGSVSTLTIQRTQQEDSAVYLCASSDTLGQEQFFGPGTRLTVL.

The V call is TRBV6-4, the J call TRBJ2-7; D is unresolved. Germline V gene lookup returns CDR1 MRHNA and CDR2 SNTAGT. Trimming cost V 8 bases and J 6 bases, with 14 bases left between them. This CDR3 contains 12 residues. The CDR3: CASLEVLPEQYF. The CDR3 DNA follows: TGTGCCAGCTTAGAAGTTCTCCCCGAGCAGTACTTC.

The chain couples TRBV28 to TRBJ2-2, with 8 bases that match TRBD2. Losses at the gene ends were 7 bases for V and 4 bases for J; bases not matched to a gene: 8. From germline, CDR1 is MDHEN and CDR2 SYDVKM. This CDR3 region has 15 residues. CDR3 coding DNA: TGTGCCAGCAAAACCGGGGGGGCGGGCACCGGGGAGCTGTTTTTT. Amino acid sequence: CASKTGGAGTGELFF.

This clonotype has just a few counts. The chain joins TRBV20-1 to TRBJ2-7; 11 bases align to TRBD2. The CDR3 contains 15 residues. CDR1 is DFQATT, CDR2 SNEGSKA, per germline (reference sequence). Unmatched junction bases numbered 4, after V lost 0 bases and J lost 3 bases. The CDR3 sequence: CSARDPGLADYEQYF. The DNA of the CDR3 is TGCAGTGCTAGAGACCCGGGACTAGCGGACTACGAGCAGTACTTC.

This clonotype appeared a few times. The chain uses TRBV15 and TRBJ2-1, with TRBD2 as a possible D gene (6 bases). Germline V gives CDR1 LNHNV, CDR2 YYDKDF (reference sequence). The CDR3 sequence is 14 residues long. V lost 1 base to trimming and J lost 7 bases, with 11 bases between them. DNA of the CDR3: TGTGCCACCAGCAGAGGGGGTCGGGGGAATGAGCAGTTCTTC. Amino acids: CATSRGGRGNEQFF.